This TCR beta chain derives from a study of blood T cell repertoires in COVID-19. Whole-study context: Italy, Spain and the United States were the sources of the convalescent and acute COVID-19 samples. PBMCs, B-cell-depleted T cells, or T cells provided the cDNA or gDNA that made up the material.

In the authors' workflow: Amplification of reference gene primers was used by the study to estimate nucleated cell counts. The protocol was immunoSEQ multiplex PCR, while the TCRdb copy is restricted to in-frame clones and leaves out a portion. V, J and clone size were drawn from that table, and D and trimming were deduced from the DNA. The repertoire holds approximately 60,000 clones, with around 76% as singletons. Per the germline V gene, CDR1 is SGHAT and CDR2 is FQDESV (reference sequence). The CDR3 loop spans 13 amino acids. Trimming stripped 2 bases from V and 7 bases from J, with 12 bases between.

The sequenced sample was peripheral blood. This rearrangement joins TRBV11-1 to TRBJ2-7; D ambiguous. The sequence came from a man aged 50-60 years with active or convalescent COVID-19. The CDR3 loop reads CASSLLSGREQYF. DNA of the CDR3: TGTGCCAGCAGCTTACTATCCGGCAGGGAGCAGTACTTC.